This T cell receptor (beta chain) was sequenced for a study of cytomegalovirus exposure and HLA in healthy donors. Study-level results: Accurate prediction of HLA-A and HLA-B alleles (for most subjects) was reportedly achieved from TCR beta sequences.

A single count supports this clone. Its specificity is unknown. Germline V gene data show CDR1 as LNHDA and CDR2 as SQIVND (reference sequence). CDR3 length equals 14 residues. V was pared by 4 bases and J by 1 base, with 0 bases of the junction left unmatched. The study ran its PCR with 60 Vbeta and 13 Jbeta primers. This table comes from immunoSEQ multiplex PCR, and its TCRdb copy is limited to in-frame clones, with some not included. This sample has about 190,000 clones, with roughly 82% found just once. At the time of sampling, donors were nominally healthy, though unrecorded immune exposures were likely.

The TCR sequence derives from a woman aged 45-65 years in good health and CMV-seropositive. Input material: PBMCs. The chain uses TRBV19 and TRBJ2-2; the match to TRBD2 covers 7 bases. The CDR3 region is CASSKRGNTGELFF. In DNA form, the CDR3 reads TGTGCCAGTAGTAAGCGGGGGAACACCGGGGAGCTGTTTTTT.